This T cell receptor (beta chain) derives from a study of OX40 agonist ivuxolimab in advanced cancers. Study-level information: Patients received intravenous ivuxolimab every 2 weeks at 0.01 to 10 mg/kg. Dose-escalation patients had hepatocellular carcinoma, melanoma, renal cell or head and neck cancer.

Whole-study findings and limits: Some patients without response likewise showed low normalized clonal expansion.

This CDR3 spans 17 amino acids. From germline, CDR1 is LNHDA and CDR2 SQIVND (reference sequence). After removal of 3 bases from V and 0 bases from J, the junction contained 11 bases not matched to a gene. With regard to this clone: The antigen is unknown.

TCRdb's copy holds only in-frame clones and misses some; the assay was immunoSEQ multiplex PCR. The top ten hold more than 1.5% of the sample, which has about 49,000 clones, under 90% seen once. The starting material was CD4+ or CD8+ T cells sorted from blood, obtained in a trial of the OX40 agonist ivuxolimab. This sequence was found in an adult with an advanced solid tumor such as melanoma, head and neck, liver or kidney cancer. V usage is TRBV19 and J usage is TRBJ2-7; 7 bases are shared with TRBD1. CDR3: CASSMSARGFYSYEQYF. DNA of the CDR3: TGTGCCAGTAGTATGTCGGCCAGGGGGTTTTACTCCTACGAGCAGTACTTC.